The 30 T cell receptor beta chains below come from one sample, sequenced in a study of T cells in Graves' hyperthyroidism and ophthalmopathy. TCR beta CDR3 regions were amplified from RNA. The TCR CDR3 was amplified in a first-round RT-PCR using the HTBI primer set. One entry per CDR3 protein, called by TCRdb with MiXCR from the multiplex PCR reads. The sample records about half a million distinct CDR3 sequences, about 16% being singletons. The sample taken for sequencing was blood. These receptors were taken from a woman aged 30 to 39 with Graves' ophthalmopathy.

This clonotype has at least ten counts. This chain connects TRBV20-1 to TRBJ1-3; D might be TRBD1 (6 bases). Germline V gives CDR1 DFQATT, CDR2 SNEGSKA (reference sequence). The CDR3 sequence is 14 residues long. Trimming shortened V by 0 bases and J by 3 bases, and 9 bases separated the two germline ends. CDR3 sequence (DNA): TGCAGTGCTAGAGAGGGGGCGCGTGGAAACACCATATATTTT. This translates into CSAREGARGNTIYF.

At least ten counts were recorded for this clonotype. The chain combines TRBV7-9 with TRBJ2-3, with 10 positions matching TRBD2. Unmatched junction bases numbered 6, after V lost 2 bases and J lost 4 bases. Per germline, CDR1 SEHNR and CDR2 FQNEAQ (reference sequence). CDR3 length: 16 residues. This chain's CDR3 is CASSLPGLAGADTQYF. Written as DNA, the CDR3 is TGTGCCAGCAGCTTACCCGGCCTAGCGGGAGCAGATACGCAGTATTTT.

The table lists this clonotype with many counts. The chain combines TRBV28 with TRBJ2-5; the D call may be TRBD1 or TRBD2 (7 bases each). This CDR3 contains 13 residues. Trimming removed 3 bases from V and 5 bases from J, with 10 bases in between. Germline V CDR1 and CDR2: MDHEN, SYDVKM. The CDR3 reads CASSFQGGETQYF. Written as DNA, the CDR3 is TGTGCCAGCAGTTTCCAGGGGGGGGAGACCCAGTACTTC.

In this sample, this clonotype turned up many times. The chain carries TRBV20-1 and TRBJ2-7; TRBD1 is a possible D gene (6 bases). Trimming left V 0 bases short and J 6 bases short, with 21 bases between. Germline loops: CDR1 DFQATT, CDR2 SNEGSKA (reference sequence). This CDR3 is 16 amino acids long. The CDR3 reads CSARDGKQGGSGEQYF. DNA for the CDR3: TGCAGTGCTAGAGACGGAAAACAGGGCGGTTCGGGCGAGCAGTACTTC.

Ten or more counts support this clonotype. The chain couples TRBV30 to TRBJ1-6, with D unclear. V was trimmed by 7 bases and J by 0 bases, leaving 10 bases between them. CDR1 GTSNPN and CDR2 SVGIG come from the germline V gene (reference sequence). CDR3 size: 14 residues. The CDR3 reads CASSVSSYNSPLHF. Written as DNA, the CDR3 is TGTGCCTCAAGCGTCAGCTCCTATAATTCACCCCTCCACTTT.

This clonotype was picked up a small number of times. This chain joins TRBV7-2 and TRBJ2-3; the D is unclear. Looked up from germline, CDR1 is SGHTA and CDR2 is FQGNSA. V was trimmed by 0 bases and J by 6 bases, leaving 19 bases between them. CDR3 length equals 17 residues. The CDR3: CASSLAWAVWLSDTQYF. In nucleotides, the CDR3 is TGTGCCAGCAGCTTAGCTTGGGCGGTATGGCTTTCGGATACGCAGTATTTT.

The V gene is TRBV30, the J gene TRBJ2-5, with TRBD2 identical over 9 bases. Germline V CDR1 and CDR2: GTSNPN, SVGIG (reference sequence). V trimming: 3 bases; J trimming: 0 bases; junction bases outside the gene matches: 5. This CDR3 has 15 amino acids. The CDR3, as DNA: TGTGCCTGGAGCGGGCTAGCGGGAAACCAAGAGACCCAGTACTTC. It encodes CAWSGLAGNQETQYF.

This clonotype was recorded many times. V and J are TRBV10-3 and TRBJ1-1; TRBD1 aligns across 7 bases. From germline, CDR1 is ENHRY and CDR2 SYGVKD. V lost 2 bases to trimming and J lost 1 base; unmatched junction nucleotides: 7. CDR3 size: 16 residues. CDR3 in amino acids: CAISEPRDSQNTEAFF. CDR3 DNA sequence: TGTGCCATCAGTGAGCCTCGGGACAGTCAGAACACTGAAGCTTTCTTT.

This clonotype was seen at least ten times. The chain uses TRBV5-1 and TRBJ2-1; 10 nucleotides line up with TRBD2. The CDR3 runs 17 residues. V shed 4 bases, J shed 5 bases, and the junction held 12 bases outside the gene matches. CDR1 is SGHRS, CDR2 YFSETQ, per germline. In nucleotides, the CDR3 is TGCGCCAGCAGCAGATTTGGGTTAGCGGGAGGACACAATGAGCAGTTCTTC. It codes for CASSRFGLAGGHNEQFF.

The chain is built from TRBV28 and TRBJ2-2; D possibly uses TRBD1 or TRBD2 (5 bases each). V was pared by 5 bases and J by 8 bases, with 18 bases between. The CDR3 is 15 residues long. CDR1 and CDR2 (germline): MDHEN, SYDVKM. The CDR3 is CASSDRDGLMGELFF. Here the CDR3 DNA reads TGTGCCAGCAGTGACCGGGACGGATTGATGGGGGAGCTGTTTTTT.

This sequence joins TRBV9 and TRBJ2-1; 11 bases line up with TRBD2. The CDR3 covers 16 residues. Germline V gene data show CDR1 as SGDLS and CDR2 as YYNGEE. The J segment lost 7 bases and the V segment lost 4 bases, leaving 10 bases of the junction unmatched. CDR3 protein: CASSPPGLAVANEQFF. The CDR3 DNA is TGTGCCAGCAGCCCGCCGGGACTAGCGGTCGCGAATGAGCAGTTCTTC.

This clonotype was observed many times. V is TRBV7-2 and J is TRBJ2-1; the match to TRBD1 covers 9 bases. From germline, CDR1 is SGHTA and CDR2 FQGNSA. The length of the CDR3 is 15 residues. J gave up 4 bases and V 4 bases, and 5 bases lay outside the gene matches. The CDR3: CASSSAGTGYNEQFF. The CDR3, as DNA: TGTGCCAGCAGCTCCGCCGGGACAGGGTACAATGAGCAGTTCTTC.

This clonotype was seen many times. This chain joins TRBV7-3 and TRBJ1-2; TRBD1 matches at 10 bases. Germline CDR1 is SGHTA and CDR2 is FQGTGA. Losses at the gene ends were 0 bases for V and 2 bases for J; bases not matched to a gene: 3. The CDR3 spans 16 residues. This CDR3 is CASSLTGQGGNYGYTF. The CDR3, as DNA: TGTGCCAGCAGCTTAACAGGACAGGGGGGGAACTATGGCTACACCTTC.

The rearrangement joins TRBV4-1 to TRBJ2-2; D may be TRBD2 (5 bases). V shed 4 bases and J shed 0 bases, with 9 bases lying between them. The CDR3 is 15 residues long. CDR1 is MGHRA, CDR2 YSYEKL, per germline. This CDR3 reads CASSRSDSNTGELFF. The CDR3 bases are TGCGCCAGCAGCCGTTCGGACTCGAACACCGGGGAGCTGTTTTTT.

In its sample, this clonotype was seen a few times. This sequence joins TRBV6-1 and TRBJ2-1, with D unresolved. V lost 8 bases and J lost 9, with 11 bases in between. This CDR3 has 11 amino acids. Germline CDR1 reads MNHNS; CDR2 reads SASEGT. For the CDR3, the DNA is TGTGCCAGCCGTAGTGGTAGTGAGCAGTTCTTC. Its protein product is CASRSGSEQFF.

A note on this clonotype: This likely comes from a read error, as the CDR3 has no conserved phenylalanine or tryptophan at its end. The J gene is TRBJ1-2, the V gene TRBV6-1; tentatively, D is TRBD1 (6 bases). Germline CDR1 is MNHNS and CDR2 is SASEGT. The CDR3 runs 15 residues. Deletions cut 6 bases from V and 7 bases from J, with 21 bases between. CDR3 bases: TGTGCCAGCAGAACACACGACAGGCTATCCGTTGGCTACACCCTC. Protein sequence: CASRTHDRLSVGYTL.

This clonotype has a count of ten or more. The V call is TRBV24-1, the J call TRBJ2-1; 10 bases are a match to TRBD2. CDR1 KGHDR and CDR2 SFDVKD come from the germline V gene. Trimming removed 4 bases from V and 0 bases from J; junction bases left unmatched: 8. The CDR3 sequence is 18 residues long. CDR3 bases: TGTGCCACCAGTGAAGTAGCGGGAGGAAGGGGCTCCTACAATGAGCAGTTCTTC. The encoded protein is CATSEVAGGRGSYNEQFF.

This clonotype came up many times. The chain has TRBV7-2 and TRBJ2-3, with 10 bases aligning to TRBD2. With V trimmed by 4 bases and J by 5 bases, 9 bases remained unmatched. The CDR3 sequence is 16 residues long. CDR1 SGHTA and CDR2 FQGNSA come from the germline V gene. DNA for the CDR3: TGTGCCAGCAGCTCCGAAGCGGGAGGGCCTCTAGATACGCAGTATTTT. Its protein product is CASSSEAGGPLDTQYF.

Ten or more counts support this clonotype. The V and J genes are TRBV12-3 or TRBV12-4 and TRBJ2-1; 10 nucleotides line up with TRBD2. Trimming removed 3 bases from V and 8 bases from J; junction bases left unmatched: 4. The CDR3 extends over 14 amino acids. The CDR3 DNA reads as TGTGCCAGCAGTTTGAGCGGGAGGGGTGATGAGCAGTTCTTC. As protein: CASSLSGRGDEQFF.

In its sample, this clonotype was seen many times. The J gene is TRBJ2-1, the V gene TRBV28; D gene uncertain. Trimming left V 4 bases short and J 0 bases short, with 13 bases between. This CDR3 region has 16 residues. The V gene's germline CDR1 is MDHEN and CDR2 SYDVKM. The CDR3 sequence: CASSSPDLHSYNEQFF. The CDR3 region has the DNA TGTGCCAGCAGTTCACCTGACCTCCACTCCTACAATGAGCAGTTCTTC.

This clonotype was seen more than once but under ten times. The gene calls are TRBV9 and TRBJ2-7; no clear D. CDR3 length equals 14 residues. V was pared by 0 bases and J by 2 bases, with 9 bases between. The germline V gene has CDR1 SGDLS and CDR2 YYNGEE. CDR3 amino acids: CASSVGVGPYEQYF. For the CDR3, the DNA is TGTGCCAGCAGCGTAGGGGTCGGACCCTACGAGCAGTACTTC.

The chain couples TRBV2 to TRBJ1-5; 9 positions match TRBD1. V shed 4 bases and J 3 bases; nucleotides not matched to a gene: 4. There are 15 residues in the CDR3. Per germline, CDR1 SNHLY and CDR2 FYNNEI. As DNA, the CDR3 is TGTGCCAGCAGTGGACAGGGGGAATCCAATCAGCCCCAGCATTTT. This translates into CASSGQGESNQPQHF.

This clonotype was detected many times. CDR3 coding DNA: TGTGCCAGCAGCCCGCCCGGACTAGCGGAGGTCACAGATACGCAGTATTTT. Its translation: CASSPPGLAEVTDTQYF. J is TRBJ2-3 and V is TRBV7-8; 10 bases line up with TRBD2. Germline values: CDR1 SGHVS, CDR2 FQNEAQ. The CDR3 loop spans 17 amino acids. V shed 5 bases, J shed 2 bases, and the junction held 10 bases outside the gene matches.

This clonotype has a handful of counts. The rearrangement uses TRBV7-9 and TRBJ1-1; perhaps TRBD1 as D (5 bases). The germline V and J ends were trimmed by 2 bases and 5 bases, with 15 bases remaining between them. The CDR3 covers 15 residues. Germline values: CDR1 SEHNR, CDR2 FQNEAQ (reference sequence). CDR3 region: CASSLMAGGGTEAFF. The CDR3 DNA reads TGTGCCAGCAGCTTAATGGCGGGGGGTGGAACTGAAGCTTTCTTT.

V gene TRBV5-6 combines with J gene TRBJ1-3; maybe TRBD1 (5 bases). The V gene's germline CDR1 is SGHDT and CDR2 YYEEEE. This CDR3 comprises 15 residues. Trimming took off 2 bases at V and 0 bases at J, with 9 bases between the two ends. CDR3 sequence: CASSFRDRSGNTIYF. CDR3 nucleotides: TGTGCCAGCAGCTTCCGGGACCGCTCTGGAAACACCATATATTTT.

The chain recombines TRBV6-5 with TRBJ2-1; 10 bases line up with TRBD2. The V gene end was trimmed by 0 bases and the J gene end by 3 bases; junction bases not matched to a gene: 2. Germline V gene lookup returns CDR1 MNHEY and CDR2 SVGAGI. This CDR3 comprises 16 residues. The CDR3 protein is CASSYSLAGYYNEQFF. In DNA, the CDR3 is TGTGCCAGCAGTTACTCACTAGCGGGATACTACAATGAGCAGTTCTTC.

The sample holds many counts of this clonotype. This chain links TRBV28 with TRBJ2-1; D is uncertain. The CDR3 covers 14 residues. Trimming pared 0 bases from V and 6 bases from J, leaving 9 bases between. The V gene's germline CDR1 is MDHEN and CDR2 SYDVKM. The CDR3 sequence: CASSLWKAFNEQFF. DNA for the CDR3: TGTGCCAGCAGTTTATGGAAAGCATTCAATGAGCAGTTCTTC.

The gene calls are TRBV20-1 and TRBJ2-7; unclear D gene. Trimming cost V 3 bases and J 3 bases, with 15 bases left between them. Germline CDR1 is DFQATT and CDR2 is SNEGSKA (reference sequence). The CDR3 sequence is 14 residues long. CDR3 sequence (DNA): TGCAGTGCTAGCGGTCGACCGGGCATCTACGAGCAGTACTTC. It encodes CSASGRPGIYEQYF.

This clonotype was recorded a few times. CDR3 DNA sequence: TGTGCCAGCAGTTACTCGGGCGGGACGCTATACGGTGAGCAGTTCTTC. Its protein product is CASSYSGGTLYGEQFF. The chain employs TRBV6-2 or TRBV6-3 and TRBJ2-1; tentative D call: TRBD2 (6 bases). This CDR3 is 16 amino acids long. With 0 bases removed from V and 9 bases from J, the gap between germline ends came to 18 bases. In germline, CDR1 is MNHEY, CDR2 SVGEGT.

The rearrangement uses TRBV7-9 and TRBJ2-1; 10 nucleotides align to TRBD2. V was clipped by 5 bases and J by 12 bases; unmatched bases: 13. The CDR3 length is 15 residues. Germline V gives CDR1 SEHNR, CDR2 FQNEAQ (reference sequence). CDR3 region: CASSRGASGSIGQFF. The CDR3 nucleotides read TGTGCCAGCAGCAGAGGGGCTAGCGGGAGTATAGGGCAGTTCTTC.